These 10 T cell receptor beta chains were all obtained from the same sample, sequenced in a study of T-cell reconstitution after alpha-beta-depleted transplantation in children. Library preparation (for TCRbeta) was performed with unique molecular identifiers. TCRdb re-called the PCR reads through MiXCR, storing one row per CDR3 protein. In the table there are under 400,000 distinct CDR3 sequences, over 20% of which are singletons. Sequencing was performed on PBMCs, mostly from graft donor cells, taken 180 days after TCRalphabeta/CD19-depleted stem cell transplant. These receptors all stem from a male patient under 18 who had a stem cell transplant for acute lymphoblastic leukemia, so the T cells may come from the graft donor.

The chain is built from TRBV7-9 and TRBJ2-7, with D uncertain. Germline V gene lookup returns CDR1 SEHNR and CDR2 FQNEAQ (reference sequence). The CDR3 covers 13 residues. Trimming took off 6 bases at V and 3 bases at J, with 12 bases between the two ends. DNA for the CDR3: TGTGCCAGCAGGATATACCCGGGCTACGAGCAGTACTTC. It translates to CASRIYPGYEQYF.

This clonotype was counted between two and nine times. V usage is TRBV20-1 and J usage is TRBJ2-7, with 12 bases aligning to TRBD2. This CDR3 comprises 15 residues. Losses at the gene ends were 3 bases for V and 2 bases for J; bases not matched to a gene: 5. Germline V gives CDR1 DFQATT, CDR2 SNEGSKA (reference sequence). CDR3 loop: CSARSSGRATYEQYF. The DNA of the CDR3 is TGCAGTGCTAGGTCTAGCGGGAGGGCCACCTACGAGCAGTACTTC.

The chain employs TRBV5-1 and TRBJ2-3; D is ambiguous. V lost 6 bases and J 2 bases, leaving 13 bases between the germline ends. Germline V gene lookup returns CDR1 SGHRS and CDR2 YFSETQ. The CDR3 runs to 14 residues. This CDR3 is CASNREQTTDTQYF. The CDR3 bases are TGCGCCAGCAATAGGGAACAAACCACAGATACGCAGTATTTT.

This clonotype has just a few counts. The V and J genes are TRBV6-4 and TRBJ2-1, with 12 bases aligning to TRBD2. Germline V CDR1 and CDR2: MRHNA, SNTAGT. Trimming removed 0 bases from V and 8 bases from J; junction bases left unmatched: 5. The CDR3 has 16 residues. CDR3 sequence: CASSDSRLAGVDEQFF. CDR3 in DNA: TGTGCCAGCAGTGACTCACGACTAGCGGGAGTCGATGAGCAGTTCTTC.

This clonotype occurred a few times. This chain uses TRBV19 with TRBJ2-1; 11 bases line up with TRBD2. The V segment lost 6 bases and the J segment 3 bases; nucleotides outside the gene matches: 4. CDR1 is LNHDA and CDR2 is SQIVND in the germline V gene (reference sequence). The CDR3 is made up of 15 amino acids. CDR3 residues: CASRSSGRNYNEQFF. The CDR3 DNA reads as TGTGCCAGTAGATCTAGCGGGAGGAACTACAATGAGCAGTTCTTC.

J is TRBJ1-1 and V is TRBV5-1; TRBD1 might be the D (6 bases). CDR1 and CDR2 (germline): SGHRS, YFSETQ. Trimming removed 3 bases at V and 1 base at J, with 10 bases between. The CDR3 runs to 14 residues. This CDR3 is CASSSRQANTEAFF. The DNA of the CDR3 is TGCGCCAGCAGCTCACGACAGGCGAACACTGAAGCTTTCTTT. Variable domain in full (rest from reference TRBV5-1 and TRBJ1-1): KAGVTQTPRYLIKTRGQQVTLSCSPISGHRSVSWYQQTPGQGLQFLFEYFSETQRNKGNFPGRFSGRQFSNSRSEMNVSTLELGDSALYLCASSSRQANTEAFFGQGTRLTVV.

This clonotype was counted between two and nine times. The chain uses TRBV29-1 and TRBJ2-4; D gene ambiguous. V was shortened by 4 bases and J by 4 bases, with 8 bases between the two germline ends. Per germline, CDR1 SQVTM and CDR2 ANQGSEA. The CDR3 has 12 residues. The CDR3 DNA is TGCAGCGTTGGACTGCGGAAAAACATTCAGTACTTC. It codes for CSVGLRKNIQYF. Complete variable domain (other parts from reference TRBV29-1 and TRBJ2-4): SAVISQKPSRDICQRGTSLTIQCQVDSQVTMMFWYRQQPGQSLTLIATANQGSEATYESGFVIDKFPISRPNLTFSTLTVSNMSPEDSSIYLCSVGLRKNIQYFGAGTRLSVL.

V usage is TRBV7-8 and J usage is TRBJ2-6; D is unresolved. From germline, CDR1 is SGHVS and CDR2 FQNEAQ. The germline V and J ends were trimmed by 2 bases and 0 bases, with 5 bases remaining between them. The CDR3 is 15 amino acids. The DNA of the CDR3 is TGTGCCAGCAGCTTATTCATCTCTGGGGCCAACGTCCTGACTTTC. Its protein is CASSLFISGANVLTF.

This chain links TRBV7-3 with TRBJ2-3, with 7 bases fitting TRBD2. Germline CDR1 reads SGHTA; CDR2 reads FQGTGA. The CDR3 extends over 16 amino acids. V lost 5 bases, J lost 2 bases, and 10 bases stayed unmatched. The CDR3 region has the DNA TGTGCCAGCAGCGAGGGACTAAACCCCCCCACAGATACGCAGTATTTT. This sequence encodes CASSEGLNPPTDTQYF.

V and J are TRBV11-1 and TRBJ2-3; the D call may be TRBD1 or TRBD2 (7 bases each). There are 18 residues in the CDR3. V lost 4 bases, J lost 13 bases, and 33 bases lay in between. Germline CDR1 is SGHAT and CDR2 is FQDESV (reference sequence). CDR3 amino acids: CASSWGGGRSSGIWMKYF. CDR3 nucleotides: TGTGCCAGCAGCTGGGGAGGGGGCCGGAGTAGCGGCATTTGGATGAAGTATTTT.